This T cell receptor (beta chain) derives from a study of blood T cell repertoires in COVID-19. Study context: COVID-19 samples collected from the United States, Italy and Spain covered acute and convalescent phases. Sources were T cells, B-cell-depleted T cells, or PBMCs; the material itself was cDNA or gDNA.

Assay: immunoSEQ multiplex PCR; the TCRdb copy retains only in-frame clones and omits some. This table holds 150,000 to 200,000 clones, more than 75% found once. The CDR3 is 16 residues long. CDR1 SGHRS and CDR2 YFSETQ come from the germline V gene. V lost 6 bases to trimming and J lost 1 base, with 19 bases between them. The table lists this clone with a count of one. The V and J genes are TRBV5-1 and TRBJ1-1, with D unclear. This clonotype was obtained from a man between 60 and 70 years old with active or convalescent COVID-19. The sample taken for sequencing was peripheral blood. CDR3 sequence (DNA): TGCGCCAGCATCCCCTGGTTGAGCAACTCGAACACTGAAGCTTTCTTT. Protein product: CASIPWLSNSNTEAFF.